This section outlines one TCR beta chain sequence together with its context. These data originate in a study of blood T cell repertoires in COVID-19. Across the whole study: Material from acute and convalescent COVID-19 was sourced from the United States, Italy and Spain.

In the original processing: By means of reference gene primer amplification, nucleated cell counts were estimated. Method: immunoSEQ multiplex PCR; TCRdb's copy keeps in-frame clones and lacks some. Clonal size and the V and J genes are those of that table, whereas D and trimming came from the DNA. This table has some 140,000 clones, about 80% appearing once. The V end lost 6 bases, the J end lost 4 bases, and 21 bases lay between the germline ends. The CDR3 loop spans 16 amino acids. Germline V gives CDR1 MGHRA, CDR2 YSYEKL. The sequencing sample was made of peripheral blood. The rearrangement joins TRBV4-1 to TRBJ1-2; D unresolved. The TCR originated in a woman aged 55-75 years with acute or convalescent COVID-19. CDR3 loop: CASRKVVGGQSYGYTF. In DNA form, the CDR3 reads TGCGCCAGCAGGAAGGTAGTAGGAGGGCAGAGCTATGGCTACACCTTC.